The 8 T cell receptor beta chains below were found in one sample sequenced in a study of cytotoxic CD8 clonotypes in ibrutinib-treated CLL. Method: immunoSEQ multiplex PCR; TCRdb's copy keeps in-frame clones and lacks some. Of more than 200,000 clones listed, over 65% are singletons. This specimen consisted of PBMCs, obtained after 12 months of ibrutinib treatment. Every receptor here comes from a human donor with chronic lymphocytic leukemia.

The chain couples TRBV27 to TRBJ2-5; D unresolved. This CDR3 has 15 amino acids. Germline V CDR1 and CDR2: MNHEY, SMNVEV (reference sequence). Between the trimmed V and J ends, which lost 5 bases and 2 bases, there was a span of 15 bases. CDR3 in amino acids: CASSPAPGSQETQYF. The DNA of the CDR3 is TGTGCCAGCAGTCCCGCCCCTGGTAGTCAAGAGACCCAGTACTTC.

The genes are TRBV30 and TRBJ1-1; 8 bases align to TRBD1. Germline CDR1 reads GTSNPN; CDR2 reads SVGIG (reference sequence). The CDR3 has 11 amino acids. The V and J ends lost 0 bases and 10 bases, in that order; junction bases with no gene match: 1. CDR3 amino acids: CAWSVTGGAFF. For the CDR3, the DNA is TGTGCCTGGAGTGTAACAGGGGGAGCTTTCTTT.

DNA of the CDR3: TGTGCCAGTAATACGGGCGGAGTTTCGGATCAGCCCCAGCATTTT. Its protein is CASNTGGVSDQPQHF. The chain joins TRBV19 to TRBJ1-5; D uncertain. With 7 bases removed from V and 5 bases from J, the gap between germline ends came to 18 bases. Germline CDR1 reads LNHDA; CDR2 reads SQIVND (reference sequence). The CDR3 runs to 15 residues. Drawing the rest from reference TRBV19 and TRBJ1-5, the complete variable domain is DGGITQSPKYLFRKEGQNVTLSCEQNLNHDAMYWYRQDPGQGLRLIYYSQIVNDFQKGDIAEGYSVSREKKESFPLTVTSAQKNPTAFYLCASNTGGVSDQPQHFGDGTRLSIL.

J is TRBJ2-7 and V is TRBV4-2, with D unclear. CDR3 length equals 13 residues. Germline values: CDR1 LGHNA, CDR2 YNFKEQ. V lost 1 base to trimming and J lost 3 bases, with 7 bases between them. DNA for the CDR3: TGTGCCAGCAGCCAAGCCACGAGCTACGAGCAGTACTTC. This translates into CASSQATSYEQYF.

The chain links TRBV7-2 to TRBJ2-5; maybe TRBD1 (6 bases). This CDR3 comprises 14 residues. CDR1 is SGHTA, CDR2 FQGNSA, per germline. V was trimmed by 5 bases and J by 0 bases, leaving 10 bases between them. The CDR3 DNA is TGTGCCAGCAGCCAGGACAGCCACCAAGAGACCCAGTACTTC. Translated, it gives CASSQDSHQETQYF.

The rearrangement links TRBV28 to TRBJ1-2; D possibly corresponds to TRBD1 (6 bases). CDR1 is MDHEN and CDR2 is SYDVKM in the germline V gene. The CDR3 sequence is 13 residues long. The germline V and J ends were trimmed by 3 bases and 3 bases, with 8 bases remaining between them. The CDR3 protein is CASSFGQHYGYTF. In DNA form, the CDR3 reads TGTGCCAGCAGTTTTGGACAGCACTATGGCTACACCTTC.

This clone appeared once. The chain employs TRBV5-1 and TRBJ2-5; D may correspond to TRBD1 or TRBD2 (6 bases each). With 0 bases removed from V and 11 bases from J, the gap between germline ends came to 20 bases. Germline values: CDR1 SGHRS, CDR2 YFSETQ. The CDR3 totals 15 residues. This chain's CDR3 is CASSLEGGGGREQYF. The CDR3 DNA sequence: TGCGCCAGCAGCTTGGAGGGGGGCGGTGGACGGGAGCAGTACTTC. Drawing the rest from reference TRBV5-1 and TRBJ2-5, the complete variable domain is KAGVTQTPRYLIKTRGQQVTLSCSPISGHRSVSWYQQTPGQGLQFLFEYFSETQRNKGNFPGRFSGRQFSNSRSEMNVSTLELGDSALYLCASSLEGGGGREQYFGPGTRLLVL.

This clone occurred a few times. The chain employs TRBV11-2 and TRBJ2-1; 15 bases fit TRBD2. The germline gives CDR1 SGHAT, CDR2 FQNNGV. The CDR3 is made up of 15 amino acids. V lost 6 bases and J lost 6; bases outside the gene matches: 3. The CDR3 sequence is CASSPGLAGGNEQFF. The DNA for the CDR3 is TGTGCCAGCAGTCCGGGACTAGCGGGGGGCAATGAGCAGTTCTTC.